This passage covers 19 T cell receptor beta chains from one sample sequenced in a study of human T cells and chemical hapten exposure. Time point: patch test 1, 2 weeks after DPC sensitization. Noted treatment: therapeutic diphenylcyclopropenone sensitization with weekly scalp DPC. TCRdb analysed the RACE reads with MiXCR anew, one entry per CDR3 protein. This sample has some 87,000 distinct CDR3 sequences; 10% occur once, and the top ten carry under 1.5%. The sequencing used whole blood, collected in connection with sensitization to the hapten diphenylcyclopropenone (DPC). The receptors come from a woman in her forties or fifties with alopecia areata. Some clones in this sample may be carry-over from other donors' samples.

This clonotype was seen repeatedly, ten times or more. This chain links TRBV11-2 with TRBJ2-5; either TRBD1 or TRBD2 may supply D (5 bases each). This CDR3 region has 14 residues. Germline V gene sequence: CDR1 SGHAT, CDR2 FQNNGV. V was cut by 4 bases and J by 0 bases, with 9 bases left in between. Here the CDR3 reads CASSWGRHQETQYF. DNA of the CDR3: TGTGCCAGCAGCTGGGGACGGCACCAAGAGACCCAGTACTTC.

This clonotype was observed many times. The genes are TRBV9 and TRBJ1-6; the D is unclear. The CDR3 spans 14 residues. Trimming removed 2 bases from V and 7 bases from J, with 10 bases in between. The germline CDR1 and CDR2 sequences are SGDLS and YYNGEE. The CDR3 DNA reads as TGTGCCAGCAGCGTTTTGGCCGAGAATTCACCCCTCCACTTT. It translates to CASSVLAENSPLHF.

CDR3 nucleotides: TGTGCCAGCAGCTTAGACCGGGGAAGCGGGAGGTACCAAAATGAGCAGTTCTTC. Residues: CASSLDRGSGRYQNEQFF. This sequence joins TRBV7-8 and TRBJ2-1, with 9 bases fitting TRBD2. The CDR3 length is 18 residues. Per the germline V gene, CDR1 is SGHVS and CDR2 is FQNEAQ. Unmatched junction bases numbered 14, after V lost 1 base and J lost 7 bases. The full variable domain, rest sourced from reference TRBV7-8 and TRBJ2-1, is GAGVSQSPRYKVAKRGQDVALRCDPISGHVSLFWYQQALGQGPEFLTYFQNEAQLDKSGLPSDRFFAERPEGSVSTLKIQRTQQEDSAVYLCASSLDRGSGRYQNEQFFGPGTRLTVL.

The table lists this clonotype with many counts. This chain links TRBV19 with TRBJ2-7; no reliable D call. Per the germline V gene, CDR1 is LNHDA and CDR2 is SQIVND (reference sequence). V lost 5 bases to trimming and J lost 4 bases, with 12 bases between them. The CDR3 covers 13 residues. Here the CDR3 reads CASSASHRYEQYF. CDR3 in DNA: TGTGCCAGTAGTGCGTCCCACCGGTACGAGCAGTACTTC.

The V and J genes are TRBV19 and TRBJ2-7, with D tentatively TRBD1 (5 bases). The CDR3 contains 13 residues. The germline CDR1 and CDR2 sequences are LNHDA and SQIVND (reference sequence). V shed 3 bases and J shed 7 bases, with 13 bases lying between them. CDR3 in DNA: TGTGCCAGTAGTATTGACAGCCTGGGGGAGCAGTACTTC. Protein sequence: CASSIDSLGEQYF. The full variable domain, with the rest looked up from reference TRBV19 and TRBJ2-7, is DGGITQSPKYLFRKEGQNVTLSCEQNLNHDAMYWYRQDPGQGLRLIYYSQIVNDFQKGDIAEGYSVSREKKESFPLTVTSAQKNPTAFYLCASSIDSLGEQYFGPGTRLTVT.

This clonotype was seen many times. In DNA, the CDR3 is TGCAGTGCTAGCGTCCAGCCCACAGATACGCAGTATTTT. Protein sequence: CSASVQPTDTQYF. The gene calls are TRBV20-1 and TRBJ2-3; no reliable D call. Germline CDR1 and CDR2: DFQATT and SNEGSKA (reference sequence). This CDR3 region has 13 residues. Trimming removed 3 bases from V and 2 bases from J, with 9 bases in between.

This clonotype has at least ten counts. The chain combines TRBV6-6 with TRBJ2-3; 14 bases agree with TRBD2. The CDR3 runs 17 residues. CDR1 MNHNY and CDR2 SVGAGI come from the germline V gene (reference sequence). The trim removed 5 bases at V and 6 bases at J, leaving 10 bases unmatched. CDR3 coding DNA: TGTGCCAGCAGTCGGGGGACTAGCGGGAGATCCCCGGATACGCAGTATTTT. The encoded protein is CASSRGTSGRSPDTQYF.

This clonotype appeared many times. The chain carries TRBV28 and TRBJ2-7, with a possible D match to TRBD2 (6 bases). This CDR3 comprises 13 residues. V lost 4 bases, J lost 2 bases, and 9 bases lay in between. Per the germline V gene, CDR1 is MDHEN and CDR2 is SYDVKM. The CDR3 region is CASSSGTPYEQYF. The CDR3 DNA reads TGTGCCAGCAGTTCCGGGACTCCCTACGAGCAGTACTTC.

This clonotype was found many times. This chain uses TRBV5-1 with TRBJ2-3, with TRBD2 as a possible D gene (6 bases). Germline loops: CDR1 SGHRS, CDR2 YFSETQ. V lost 1 base and J 2 bases, leaving 11 bases between the germline ends. The CDR3 sequence is 15 residues long. CDR3 loop: CASSLLGGSTDTQYF. CDR3 coding DNA: TGCGCCAGCAGCTTGTTGGGAGGCTCCACAGATACGCAGTATTTT.

This clonotype came up many times. The rearrangement joins TRBV5-5 to TRBJ2-3; 8 bases agree with TRBD1. CDR1 is SGHKS, CDR2 YYEKEE, per germline (reference sequence). The V gene end was trimmed by 5 bases and the J gene end by 6 bases; junction bases not matched to a gene: 8. The CDR3 runs to 14 residues. The CDR3, as DNA: TGTGCCAGCAGGCCAGGGGGCGCTTCCGATACGCAGTATTTT. The encoded protein is CASRPGGASDTQYF.

The V call is TRBV6-4, the J call TRBJ1-1, with D perhaps matching TRBD1 (5 bases). This CDR3 has 14 residues. The germline V gene encodes CDR1 MRHNA and CDR2 SNTAGT. Trimming cost V 4 bases and J 4 bases, with 13 bases left between them. CDR3 region: CASSAKVGGTEAFF. CDR3 sequence (DNA): TGTGCCAGCAGTGCCAAAGTGGGGGGCACTGAAGCTTTCTTT.

This clonotype came up many times. For the CDR3, the DNA is TGTGCTAGTGGTTTGGAGCCCGGTACTGAAGCTTTCTTT. Protein: CASGLEPGTEAFF. This chain joins TRBV12-5 and TRBJ1-1; no firm D call. CDR3 length: 13 amino acids. CDR1 is LGHNT, CDR2 FRNRAP, per germline. The V end was cut by 1 base, the J end by 5 bases, with 8 bases between. Looking up the rest from reference TRBV12-5 and TRBJ1-1 gives the full variable domain: DARVTQTPRHKVTEMGQEVTMRCQPILGHNTVFWYRQTMMQGLELLAYFRNRAPLDDSGMPKDRFSAEMPDATLATLKIQPSEPRDSAVYFCASGLEPGTEAFFGQGTRLTVV.

This chain joins TRBV28 and TRBJ2-6; maybe TRBD1 (6 bases). CDR1 is MDHEN and CDR2 is SYDVKM in the germline V gene. The V and J ends lost 4 bases and 3 bases respectively, with 13 bases between them. The CDR3 sequence is 16 residues long. The CDR3 sequence: CASSSAGDYGANVLTF. CDR3 DNA sequence: TGTGCCAGCAGTTCGGCAGGGGATTATGGGGCCAACGTCCTGACTTTC.

This clonotype was counted between two and nine times. The DNA for the CDR3 is TGTGCCAGCAGCTTAGCCGAAAATGAAAAACTGTTTTTT. Protein product: CASSLAENEKLFF. The chain employs TRBV11-2 and TRBJ1-4; D gene ambiguous. Germline values: CDR1 SGHAT, CDR2 FQNNGV. The CDR3 spans 13 residues. Trimming removed 1 base from V and 5 bases from J, with 5 bases in between.

The chain joins TRBV28 to TRBJ2-3, with D possibly TRBD1 on 5 matching bases. This CDR3 has 16 residues. Germline CDR1 and CDR2: MDHEN and SYDVKM. V gave up 2 bases and J gave up 4 bases, with 16 bases separating them. The CDR3 loop is CASSLQRQMVSDTQYF. CDR3 bases: TGTGCCAGCAGTTTACAACGACAGATGGTCTCAGATACGCAGTATTTT.

The chain joins TRBV4-2 to TRBJ2-1; 7 bases are shared with TRBD2. The length of the CDR3 is 14 residues. V dropped 1 base and J dropped 7; count of bases not matched to a gene: 4. In germline, CDR1 is LGHNA, CDR2 YNFKEQ. The CDR3 sequence: CASSQAGGGNEQFF. In nucleotides, the CDR3 is TGTGCCAGCAGCCAAGCCGGGGGAGGGAATGAGCAGTTCTTC.

This clonotype came up many times. This rearrangement joins TRBV7-3 to TRBJ1-1, with TRBD1 as a possible D gene (5 bases). Germline V gene data show CDR1 as SGHTA and CDR2 as FQGTGA. This CDR3 region has 17 residues. V dropped 1 base and J dropped 0 bases, with 15 bases sitting between them. CDR3 region: CASSLSPGPFMNTEAFF. Written as DNA, the CDR3 is TGTGCCAGCAGCTTAAGCCCAGGGCCTTTCATGAACACTGAAGCTTTCTTT.

Turning to this clonotype: At one end the junction does not follow the germline gene, possibly because of a read error. This chain links TRBV29-1 with TRBJ2-7; 9 positions match TRBD1. The V gene's germline CDR1 is SQVTM and CDR2 ANQGSEA. This CDR3 is 12 amino acids long. The CDR3 sequence is CSVYRGQGEQCF. The DNA of the CDR3 is TGCAGCGTGTACAGGGGGCAAGGCGAGCAGTGCTTC.

The chain combines TRBV27 with TRBJ2-2, with D uncertain. V lost 3 bases to trimming and J lost 8 bases, with 10 bases between them. Germline V CDR1 and CDR2: MNHEY, SMNVEV (reference sequence). CDR3 length: 13 residues. The CDR3 spells CASSFQVGGELFF. The CDR3 DNA reads TGTGCCAGCAGTTTCCAGGTCGGGGGGGAGCTGTTTTTT.